These 9 T cell receptor beta chains were all obtained from the same sample, sequenced in a study of cytomegalovirus exposure and HLA in healthy donors. 60 Vbeta and 13 Jbeta primers were used in PCR. This table comes from immunoSEQ multiplex PCR, and its TCRdb copy is limited to in-frame clones, with some not included. The sample carries 200,000 or so clones, 65% to 90% recorded once. The sequenced material came from PBMCs. All receptors come from a girl under 18 in good health and CMV-seronegative.

The V gene is TRBV18, the J gene TRBJ1-1; 8 bases are a match to TRBD1. CDR1 and CDR2 (germline): KGHSH, LQKENI. V was pared by 1 base and J by 2 bases, with 3 bases of the junction left unmatched. The CDR3 runs 15 residues. The DNA for the CDR3 is TGTGCCAGCTCACCACGGACAGGGCTAAACACTGAAGCTTTCTTT. It specifies CASSPRTGLNTEAFF.

The chain is built from TRBV7-8 and TRBJ1-2; D is unclear. The CDR3 sequence is 13 residues long. Trimming removed 2 bases from V and 8 bases from J, with 12 bases in between. Germline V gene data show CDR1 as SGHVS and CDR2 as FQNEAQ. CDR3 DNA: TGTGCCAGCAGCTTACAGCGTGATAGGGGCTACACCTTC. Its protein product is CASSLQRDRGYTF.

This chain links TRBV28 with TRBJ1-2; D remains ambiguous. The ends were cut back, 4 bases at V and 6 bases at J, with 15 bases in the middle. Germline CDR1 reads MDHEN; CDR2 reads SYDVKM. This CDR3 contains 14 residues. The CDR3 nucleotides are TGTGCCAGCAGTTGGTCGGGAGGAGGCGATGGCTACACCTTC. Residues: CASSWSGGGDGYTF.

V and J are TRBV2 and TRBJ2-7, with 7 nucleotides matching TRBD1. Germline trimming cut 8 bases from V and 0 bases from J; bases unmatched to any gene: 4. This CDR3 is 13 amino acids long. Germline V gives CDR1 SNHLY, CDR2 FYNNEI. The CDR3 sequence: CASRQGLSYEQYF. The CDR3 coding sequence is TGTGCCAGCCGACAGGGTCTCTCCTACGAGCAGTACTTC.

CDR3 in DNA: TGTGCCAGCACCGGACAGGGGGCAATCCAAGAGACCCAGTACTTC. Translation: CASTGQGAIQETQYF. The chain employs TRBV2 and TRBJ2-5, with 11 bases identical to TRBD1. The germline gives CDR1 SNHLY, CDR2 FYNNEI. Germline trimming cut 7 bases from V and 1 base from J; bases unmatched to any gene: 5. The CDR3 spans 15 residues.

The rearrangement joins TRBV7-8 to TRBJ1-1; 7 bases match TRBD1. V trimming: 6 bases; J trimming: 3 bases; junction bases outside the gene matches: 7. The CDR3 consists of 14 residues. Germline V gene lookup returns CDR1 SGHVS and CDR2 FQNEAQ. DNA for the CDR3: TGTGCCAGCAGAAGACTGCAGGGGGACACTGAAGCTTTCTTT. Its protein product is CASRRLQGDTEAFF. Variable domain in full (rest from reference TRBV7-8 and TRBJ1-1): GAGVSQSPRYKVAKRGQDVALRCDPISGHVSLFWYQQALGQGPEFLTYFQNEAQLDKSGLPSDRFFAERPEGSVSTLKIQRTQQEDSAVYLCASRRLQGDTEAFFGQGTRLTVV.

This sequence joins TRBV25-1 and TRBJ2-1, with 11 bases matching TRBD2. The germline CDR1 and CDR2 sequences are MGHDK and SYGVNS. This CDR3 has 15 residues. The J segment lost 6 bases and the V segment lost 6 bases, leaving 7 bases of the junction unmatched. The CDR3: CASSLTSGVRNEQFF. For the CDR3, the DNA is TGTGCCAGCAGCTTGACTAGCGGGGTTCGCAATGAGCAGTTCTTC.

In this sample, this clone turned up a few times. The rearrangement joins TRBV13 to TRBJ1-4, with 7 bases matching TRBD1. The CDR3 covers 15 residues. CDR1 PRHDT and CDR2 FYEKMQ come from the germline V gene (reference sequence). With 6 bases clipped from V and 7 bases from J, the junction kept 11 bases outside the gene matches. Here the CDR3 reads CASSRGQAGSEKLFF. The CDR3 nucleotides are TGTGCCAGCAGTCGCGGACAGGCTGGAAGTGAAAAACTGTTTTTT.

Only one count was recorded for this clone. The CDR3 protein is CASSLTGKFGYTF. The CDR3 bases are TGTGCCAGCAGTTTAACAGGAAAATTTGGCTACACCTTC. J is TRBJ1-2 and V is TRBV28; weak D call: TRBD1 (5 bases). Germline assignment: CDR1 MDHEN and CDR2 SYDVKM. The CDR3 covers 13 residues. Trimming pared 2 bases from V and 7 bases from J, leaving 11 bases between.